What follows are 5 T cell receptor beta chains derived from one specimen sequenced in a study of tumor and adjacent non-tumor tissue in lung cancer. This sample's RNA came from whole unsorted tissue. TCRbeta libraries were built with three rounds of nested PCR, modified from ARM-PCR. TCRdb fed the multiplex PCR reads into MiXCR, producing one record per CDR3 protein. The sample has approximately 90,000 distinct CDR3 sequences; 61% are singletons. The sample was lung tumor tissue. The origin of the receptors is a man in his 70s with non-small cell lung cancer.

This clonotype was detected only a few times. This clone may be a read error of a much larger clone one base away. The CDR3 sequence: CASRTGVSGANVLTF. As DNA, the CDR3 is TGTGCCAGCAGGACAGGGGTCTCTGGGGCCAACGTCCTGACTTTC. The J gene is TRBJ2-6, the V gene TRBV2, with 8 bases matching TRBD1. The germline V gene has CDR1 SNHLY and CDR2 FYNNEI. This CDR3 has 15 amino acids. Trimming cost V 6 bases and J 0 bases; bases outside gene matches: 1.

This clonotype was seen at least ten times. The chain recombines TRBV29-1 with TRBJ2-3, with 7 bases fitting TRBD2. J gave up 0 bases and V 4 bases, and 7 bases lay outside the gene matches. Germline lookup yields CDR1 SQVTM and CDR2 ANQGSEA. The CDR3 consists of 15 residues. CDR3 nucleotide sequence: TGCAGCGTTGTTGGCGGGGGAGCTAGCACAGATACGCAGTATTTT. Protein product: CSVVGGGASTDTQYF.

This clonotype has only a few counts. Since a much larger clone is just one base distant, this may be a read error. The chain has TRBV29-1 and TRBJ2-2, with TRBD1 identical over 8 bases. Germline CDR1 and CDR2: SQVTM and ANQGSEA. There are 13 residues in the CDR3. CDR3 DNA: TGCAGCGGACGGACAGGGAACACCGGGGGGCTGTTTTTT. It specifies CSGRTGNTGGLFF.

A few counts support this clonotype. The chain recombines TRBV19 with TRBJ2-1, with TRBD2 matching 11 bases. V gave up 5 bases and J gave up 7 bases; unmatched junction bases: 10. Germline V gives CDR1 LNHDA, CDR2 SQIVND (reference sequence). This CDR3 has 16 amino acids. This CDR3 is CASSLPRTSGPNEQFF. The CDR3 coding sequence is TGTGCCAGTAGTCTCCCCAGGACTAGCGGGCCTAATGAGCAGTTCTTC.

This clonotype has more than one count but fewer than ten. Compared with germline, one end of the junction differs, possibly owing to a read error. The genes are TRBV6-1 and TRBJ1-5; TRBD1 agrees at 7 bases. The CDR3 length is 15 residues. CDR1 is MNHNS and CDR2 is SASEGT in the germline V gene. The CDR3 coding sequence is TGTACCAGCAGTGGGAACAGGGGTGATGCTCAGCCCCAGCATTTT. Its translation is CTSSGNRGDAQPQHF.